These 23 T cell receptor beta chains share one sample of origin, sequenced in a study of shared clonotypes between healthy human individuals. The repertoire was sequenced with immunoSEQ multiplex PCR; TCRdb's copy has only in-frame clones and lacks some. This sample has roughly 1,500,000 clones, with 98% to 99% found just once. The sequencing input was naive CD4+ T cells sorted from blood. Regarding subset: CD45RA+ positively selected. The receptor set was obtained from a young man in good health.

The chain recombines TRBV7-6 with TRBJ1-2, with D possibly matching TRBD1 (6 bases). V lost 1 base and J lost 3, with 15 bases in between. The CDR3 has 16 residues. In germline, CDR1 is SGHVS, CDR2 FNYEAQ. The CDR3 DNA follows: TGTGCCAGCAGCTTAGAGGCAGGGGTTATCGACTATGGCTACACCTTC. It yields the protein CASSLEAGVIDYGYTF.

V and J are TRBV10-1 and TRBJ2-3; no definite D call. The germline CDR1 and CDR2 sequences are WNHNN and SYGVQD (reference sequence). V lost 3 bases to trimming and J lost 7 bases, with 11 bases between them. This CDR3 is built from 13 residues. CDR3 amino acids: CASSEASEHTQYF. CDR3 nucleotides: TGCGCCAGCAGTGAAGCTTCGGAGCATACGCAGTATTTT.

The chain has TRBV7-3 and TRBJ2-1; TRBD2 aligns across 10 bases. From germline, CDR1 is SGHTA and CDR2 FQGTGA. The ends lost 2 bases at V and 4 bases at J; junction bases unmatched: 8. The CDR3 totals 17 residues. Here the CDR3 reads CASSLLPTSGAYNEQFF. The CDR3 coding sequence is TGTGCCAGCAGCTTACTTCCCACTAGCGGGGCTTACAATGAGCAGTTCTTC.

The CDR3 DNA follows: TGCAGCGTTGCCGCCGGGCAATGGGAGACCCAGTACTTC. Its translation: CSVAAGQWETQYF. The chain employs TRBV29-1 and TRBJ2-5, with D uncertain. Trimming left V 4 bases short and J 5 bases short, with 14 bases between. The CDR3 loop spans 13 amino acids. Germline CDR1 SQVTM, CDR2 ANQGSEA.

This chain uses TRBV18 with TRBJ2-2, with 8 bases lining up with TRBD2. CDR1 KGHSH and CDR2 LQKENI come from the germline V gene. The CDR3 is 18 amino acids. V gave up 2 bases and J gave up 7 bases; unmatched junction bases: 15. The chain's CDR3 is CASSPITAGAGFGGELFF. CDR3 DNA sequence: TGTGCCAGCTCACCAATCACAGCGGGAGCGGGCTTTGGCGGGGAGCTGTTTTTT.

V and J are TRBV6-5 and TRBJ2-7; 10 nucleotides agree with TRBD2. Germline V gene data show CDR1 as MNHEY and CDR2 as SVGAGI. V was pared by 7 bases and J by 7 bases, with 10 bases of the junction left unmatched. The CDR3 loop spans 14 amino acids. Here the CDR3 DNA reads TGTGCCAGCAAAGGGGGACTAGCGCTGGCTGAGCAGTACTTC. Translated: CASKGGLALAEQYF.

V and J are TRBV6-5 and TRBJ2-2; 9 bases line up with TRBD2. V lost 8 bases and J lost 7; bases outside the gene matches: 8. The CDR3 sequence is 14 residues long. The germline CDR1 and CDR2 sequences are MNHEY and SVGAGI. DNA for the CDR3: TGTGCCAGCCGGAGCGGGAGGAAAAACGGGGAGCTGTTTTTT. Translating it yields CASRSGRKNGELFF.

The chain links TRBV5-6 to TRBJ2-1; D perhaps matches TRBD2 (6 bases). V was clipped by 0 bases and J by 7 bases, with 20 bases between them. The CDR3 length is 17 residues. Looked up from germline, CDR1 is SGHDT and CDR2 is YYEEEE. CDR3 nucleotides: TGTGCCAGCAGCTTGGGCTCCATTAGCGGAAACAGGAATGAGCAGTTCTTC. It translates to CASSLGSISGNRNEQFF.

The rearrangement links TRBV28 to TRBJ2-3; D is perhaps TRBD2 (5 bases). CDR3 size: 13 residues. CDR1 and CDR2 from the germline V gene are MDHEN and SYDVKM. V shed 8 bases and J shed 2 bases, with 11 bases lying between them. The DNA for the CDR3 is TGTGCCAGCGGGGAGACCTACACAGATACGCAGTATTTT. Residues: CASGETYTDTQYF.

This chain's CDR3 is CASKKGRLTDSNGEQYF. DNA for the CDR3: TGTGCCAGCAAGAAGGGTCGGCTTACAGATTCCAACGGCGAGCAGTACTTC. The chain joins TRBV27 to TRBJ2-7; D not resolved. This CDR3 has 17 amino acids. Germline V lookup: CDR1 MNHEY, CDR2 SMNVEV (reference sequence). The V gene lost 7 bases and the J gene lost 6 bases, with 28 bases spanning the gap.

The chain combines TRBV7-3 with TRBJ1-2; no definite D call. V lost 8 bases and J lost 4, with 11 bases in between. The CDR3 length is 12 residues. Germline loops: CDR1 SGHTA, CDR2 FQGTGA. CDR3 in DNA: TGTGCCAGCGGCCGGGAGGGCTATGGCTACACCTTC. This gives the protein CASGREGYGYTF.

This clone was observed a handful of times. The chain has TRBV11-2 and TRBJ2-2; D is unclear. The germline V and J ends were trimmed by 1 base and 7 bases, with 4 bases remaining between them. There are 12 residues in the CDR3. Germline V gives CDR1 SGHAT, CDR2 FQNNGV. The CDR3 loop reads CASSLAIGELFF. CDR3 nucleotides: TGTGCCAGCAGCTTAGCTATCGGGGAGCTGTTTTTT.

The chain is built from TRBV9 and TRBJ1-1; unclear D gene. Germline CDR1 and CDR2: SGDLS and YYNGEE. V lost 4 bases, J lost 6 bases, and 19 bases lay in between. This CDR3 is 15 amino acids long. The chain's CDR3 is CASSLLGNTQPEAFF. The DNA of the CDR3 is TGTGCCAGCAGCCTCCTCGGGAACACCCAGCCTGAAGCTTTCTTT.

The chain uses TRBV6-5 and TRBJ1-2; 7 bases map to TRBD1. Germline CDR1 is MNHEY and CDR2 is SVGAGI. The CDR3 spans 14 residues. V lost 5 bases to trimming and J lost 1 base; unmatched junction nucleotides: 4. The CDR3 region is CASSRDSLNYGYTF. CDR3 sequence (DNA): TGTGCCAGCAGTCGGGACAGTCTTAACTATGGCTACACCTTC.

In nucleotides, the CDR3 is TGTGCCAGCTCACCTTCCGGACAGGGATACTACGAGCAGTACTTC. Translation gives CASSPSGQGYYEQYF. The gene calls are TRBV18 and TRBJ2-7; 8 nucleotides agree with TRBD1. V shed 3 bases and J 3 bases; nucleotides not matched to a gene: 7. The V gene's germline CDR1 is KGHSH and CDR2 LQKENI. This CDR3 spans 15 amino acids. Combining the CDR3 with reference TRBV18 and TRBJ2-7 gives the whole variable domain NAGVMQNPRHLVRRRGQEARLRCSPMKGHSHVYWYRQLPEEGLKFMVYLQKENIIDESGMPKERFSAEFPKEGPSILRIQQVVRGDSAAYFCASSPSGQGYYEQYFGPGTRLTVT.

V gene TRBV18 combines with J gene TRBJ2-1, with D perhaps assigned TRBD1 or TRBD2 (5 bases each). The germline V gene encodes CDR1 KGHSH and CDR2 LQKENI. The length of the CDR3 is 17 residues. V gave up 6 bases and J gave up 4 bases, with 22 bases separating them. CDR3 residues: CASSPKTGTALYNEQFF. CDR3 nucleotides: TGTGCCAGCTCGCCTAAAACCGGGACGGCACTTTACAATGAGCAGTTCTTC.

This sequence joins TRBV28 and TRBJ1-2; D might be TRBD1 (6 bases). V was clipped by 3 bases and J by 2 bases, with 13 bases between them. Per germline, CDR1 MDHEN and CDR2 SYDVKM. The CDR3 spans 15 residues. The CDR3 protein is CASSLLTGWNYGYTF. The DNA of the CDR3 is TGTGCCAGCAGTTTGCTAACAGGGTGGAACTATGGCTACACCTTC.

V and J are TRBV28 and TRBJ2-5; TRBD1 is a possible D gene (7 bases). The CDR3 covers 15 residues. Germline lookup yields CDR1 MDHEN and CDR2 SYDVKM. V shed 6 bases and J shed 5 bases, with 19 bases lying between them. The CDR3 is CASRSGDRVKETQYF. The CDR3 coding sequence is TGTGCCAGCAGATCGGGAGACAGGGTAAAGGAGACCCAGTACTTC.

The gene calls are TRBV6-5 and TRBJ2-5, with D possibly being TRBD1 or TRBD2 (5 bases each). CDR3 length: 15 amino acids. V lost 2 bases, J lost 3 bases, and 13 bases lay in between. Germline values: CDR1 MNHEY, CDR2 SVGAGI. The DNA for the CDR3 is TGTGCCAGCAGTTACCTAACCGGGACCAAAGAGACCCAGTACTTC. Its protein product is CASSYLTGTKETQYF.

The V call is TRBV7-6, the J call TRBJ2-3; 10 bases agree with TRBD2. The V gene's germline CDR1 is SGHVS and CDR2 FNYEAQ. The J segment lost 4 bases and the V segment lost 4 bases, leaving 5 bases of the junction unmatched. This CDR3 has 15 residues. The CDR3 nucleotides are TGTGCCAGCAGCTCGGGACTAGCGTTGTCAGATACGCAGTATTTT. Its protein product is CASSSGLALSDTQYF.

CDR3 loop: CASSSGSGGNQPQHF. CDR3 nucleotide sequence: TGTGCCAGCAGCTCGGGGAGCGGGGGCAATCAGCCCCAGCATTTT. This chain connects TRBV7-9 to TRBJ1-5; D gene ambiguous. The CDR3 consists of 15 residues. The ends were cut back, 4 bases at V and 2 bases at J, with 12 bases in the middle. CDR1 is SEHNR, CDR2 FQNEAQ, per germline (reference sequence).

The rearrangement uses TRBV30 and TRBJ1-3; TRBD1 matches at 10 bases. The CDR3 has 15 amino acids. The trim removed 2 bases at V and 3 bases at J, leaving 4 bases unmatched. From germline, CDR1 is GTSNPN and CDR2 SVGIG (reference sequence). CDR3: CAWSYGTGVGNTIYF. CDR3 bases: TGTGCCTGGAGTTATGGGACAGGGGTTGGAAACACCATATATTTT.

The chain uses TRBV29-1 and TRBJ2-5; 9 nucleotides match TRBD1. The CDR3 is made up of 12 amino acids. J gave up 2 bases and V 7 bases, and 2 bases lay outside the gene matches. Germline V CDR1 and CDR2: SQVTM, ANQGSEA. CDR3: CSGDRVQETQYF. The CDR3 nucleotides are TGCAGCGGGGACAGGGTACAAGAGACCCAGTACTTC. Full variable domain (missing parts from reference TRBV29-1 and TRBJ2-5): SAVISQKPSRDICQRGTSLTIQCQVDSQVTMMFWYRQQPGQSLTLIATANQGSEATYESGFVIDKFPISRPNLTFSTLTVSNMSPEDSSIYLCSGDRVQETQYFGPGTRLLVL.